The T cell receptor (beta chain) described here comes from a study of cytomegalovirus exposure and HLA in healthy donors. Study in general: Previous work identified 95 million to 140 million unique TCR beta sequences from some 170 million T cells.

The PCR ran on 60 Vbeta and 13 Jbeta primers. TCRdb's copy holds only in-frame clones and misses some; the assay was immunoSEQ multiplex PCR. The sample table sets out around 140,000 clones. The V gene end was trimmed by 8 bases and the J gene end by 4 bases; junction bases not matched to a gene: 3. The CDR3 consists of 13 residues. Germline values: CDR1 MNHEY, CDR2 SMNVEV (reference sequence). The material sequenced was PBMCs. This receptor was identified in a woman in her thirties or forties in good health and CMV-seronegative. V usage is TRBV27 and J usage is TRBJ1-2; 11 nucleotides match TRBD1. CDR3 protein: CASSGTGGYGYTF. The CDR3 region has the DNA TGTGCCAGCTCTGGGACAGGGGGCTATGGCTACACCTTC.